The following is a T cell receptor beta chain sequence with its context. The antigen is not known. These data are taken from a study of CD8+CD57+ T cells in acquired aplastic anemia. Both TCR beta VDJ combination and CDR3 sequence profiling were carried out. Genomic DNA was the template for this profiling. TCRdb used MiXCR to reprocess the reads, holding one entry per CDR3 protein. Here the sample spans 150,000 or so distinct CDR3 sequences, less than 60% being singletons. The CDR3 runs 15 residues. Germline CDR1 and CDR2: ENHRY and SYGVKD. With 6 bases removed from V and 4 bases from J, the gap between germline ends came to 18 bases. General study results and limits: The study identified under 30 CD8+ CDR3 sequences shared by patients and controls.

CD8+CD57+ cell expansion had been shown by flow cytometry in patients chosen for sequencing. Each of the patients presented with severe acquired aplastic anemia. The clonotype originates from a human donor with aplastic anemia. The chain joins TRBV10-3 to TRBJ1-1; D possibly corresponds to TRBD1 (5 bases). The sequenced sample was sorted CD4+, CD8+, or CD8+CD57+ T cells (not recorded which) from PBMCs. The CDR3 sequence: CAIRGPRTGGTEAFF. The CDR3 nucleotides read TGTGCCATCAGGGGCCCCCGGACGGGGGGCACTGAAGCTTTCTTT.